This T cell receptor (beta chain) originates from a study of T cells after yellow fever vaccination. Universal primer sites and UMIs were introduced during 5'RACE template-switching synthesis of TCR cDNA. TCRdb used MiXCR to reprocess the 5' RACE reads, holding one entry per CDR3 protein. This sample carries 240,000 or so distinct CDR3 sequences, less than 8.5% of them seen once, and the ten largest clones take about 0.85%. Whole-study findings and limits: Among primary-vaccination clones, most reappeared after the booster, at roughly 96% for CD4 and roughly 88% for CD8.

V shed 3 bases and J shed 4 bases, with 13 bases lying between them. Germline CDR1 and CDR2: GTSNPN and SVGIG (reference sequence). The CDR3 has 13 amino acids. Notes on this clonotype: The antigen is unknown.

This chain joins TRBV30 and TRBJ2-7, with D maybe TRBD1 (7 bases). The TCR comes from a man aged 25-40 years who received the YFV17D yellow fever vaccine. The sequencing here drew on CD4+ T cells sorted from PBMCs, taken 15 days after the yellow fever booster vaccination. CDR3 sequence (DNA): TGTGCCTGGAGCGCAGGGGGAGGATACGAGCAGTACTTC. It codes for CAWSAGGGYEQYF.